This T cell receptor (beta chain) is drawn from a study of CD8 T cells in ankylosing spondylitis. TCRdb fed the 5' RACE reads into MiXCR, producing one record per CDR3 protein. The profile shows fewer than 550,000 distinct CDR3 sequences, approximately 5% of them singletons. This clonotype was found many times. Its antigen is unidentified. The study's findings and limits: Ankylosing spondylitis blood seemed to carry a telltale TCR beta motif made of under ten highly homologous variants.

Germline loops: CDR1 MNHEY, CDR2 SVGEGT. The CDR3 is 13 amino acids. V was cut by 8 bases and J by 0 bases, with 10 bases left in between. This TCR came from a male donor with ankylosing spondylitis. The sample taken for sequencing was blood, either unsorted or a sorted T cell fraction (not recorded which). The chain recombines TRBV6-2 or TRBV6-3 with TRBJ2-5; possibly TRBD1 for D (5 bases). CDR3 coding DNA: TGTGCCAGCCTTGACAGCGACCAAGAGACCCAGTACTTC. Translation: CASLDSDQETQYF.